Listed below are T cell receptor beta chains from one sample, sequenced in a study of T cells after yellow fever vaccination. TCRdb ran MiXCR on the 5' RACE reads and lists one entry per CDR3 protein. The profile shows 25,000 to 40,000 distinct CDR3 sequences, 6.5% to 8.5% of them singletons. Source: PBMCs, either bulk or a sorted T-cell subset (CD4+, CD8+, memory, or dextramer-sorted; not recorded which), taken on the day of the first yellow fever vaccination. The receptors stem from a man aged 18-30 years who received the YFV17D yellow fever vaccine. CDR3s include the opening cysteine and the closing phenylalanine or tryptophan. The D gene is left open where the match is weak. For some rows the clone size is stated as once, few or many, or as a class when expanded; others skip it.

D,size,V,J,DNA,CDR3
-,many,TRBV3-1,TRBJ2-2,TGTGCCAGCAGCCAGCGACAGTTCACCGGGGAGCTGTTTTTT,CASSQRQFTGELFF
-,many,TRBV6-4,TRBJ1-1,TGTGCCAGCAGTGACCAGCCGAACACTGAAGCTTTCTTT,CASSDQPNTEAFF
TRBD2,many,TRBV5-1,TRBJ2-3,TGCGCCAGCAGCCCAGGGACTAGCGGAAACACAGATACGCAGTATTTT,CASSPGTSGNTDTQYF
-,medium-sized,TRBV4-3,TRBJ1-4,TGCGCCAGCAGCCCAACGGGGGGGGCAACTAATGAAAAACTGTTTTTT,CASSPTGGATNEKLFF
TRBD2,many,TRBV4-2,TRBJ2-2,TGTGCCAGCAGCCAACTAGCGGGGGGGCCCACCGGGGAGCTGTTTTTT,CASSQLAGGPTGELFF
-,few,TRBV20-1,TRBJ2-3,TGCAGTGCTAGAGATTGGGGCGGGGACTTCCCAGATACGCAGTATTTT,CSARDWGGDFPDTQYF
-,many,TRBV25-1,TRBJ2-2,TGTGCCAGCAGGGGGGACACCGGGGAGCTGTTTTTT,CASRGDTGELFF
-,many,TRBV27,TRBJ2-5,TGTGCCAGCAGTTTGAAATCGGGGGCCGAGGGGACCCAGTACTTC,CASSLKSGAEGTQYF
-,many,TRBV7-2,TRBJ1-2,TGTGCCAGCAGCTTAGTAGGGCAGGGAAGCTACACCTTC,CASSLVGQGSYTF
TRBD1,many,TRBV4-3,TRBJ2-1,TGCGCCAGCAGCCAAGATTCAGGGGGCGCGGTCAGTGAGCAGTTCTTC,CASSQDSGGAVSEQFF
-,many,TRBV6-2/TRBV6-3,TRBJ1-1,TGTGCCAGCAGTTGGCAGTGGGCTAAGAACACTGAAGCTTTCTTT,CASSWQWAKNTEAFF
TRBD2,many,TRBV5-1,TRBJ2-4,TGCGCCAGCAGCCCAGGACTAGGTGCGAACATTCAGTACTTC,CASSPGLGANIQYF
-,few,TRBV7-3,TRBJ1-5,TGTGCCAGCAGCTTAGGCTTCGGTCAGCCCCAGCATTTT,CASSLGFGQPQHF
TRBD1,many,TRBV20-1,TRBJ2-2,TGCAGTGCTCGGGACAGGGGTTACGGGGAGCTGTTTTTT,CSARDRGYGELFF
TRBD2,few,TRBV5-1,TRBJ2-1,TGCGCCAGCAGCTTGGAGTCAGCGGGGAGTGAGCAGTTCTTC,CASSLESAGSEQFF
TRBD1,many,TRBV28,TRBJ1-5,TGTGCCAGCAGTTTAAGCGGGGGGACAGGGGGGCAGCCCCAGCATTTT,CASSLSGGTGGQPQHF
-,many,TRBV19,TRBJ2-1,TGTGCCAGTAAAAGCGGGCTAAACAATGAGCAGTTCTTC,CASKSGLNNEQFF
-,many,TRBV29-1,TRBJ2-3,TGCAGCGTTGAACCTGGAAAGGGAGATACGCAGTATTTT,CSVEPGKGDTQYF
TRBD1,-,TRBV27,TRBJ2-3,TGTGCCAGCAGTTTATTGTGTTTGACAGGGTGGACAGATACGCAGTATTTT,CASSLLCLTGWTDTQYF
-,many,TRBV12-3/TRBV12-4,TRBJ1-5,TGTGCCAGCAGTTTAGGGGCATTGCACTTTGGCAATCAGCCCCAGCATTTT,CASSLGALHFGNQPQHF